The sequence of this TCR beta chain was determined in a study of OX40 agonist ivuxolimab in advanced cancers. Study-level results: No determination was made of the antigen specificity of the expanded peripheral T cells.

This CDR3 region has 17 residues. Trimming removed 6 bases from V and 5 bases from J; junction bases left unmatched: 18. Per the germline V gene, CDR1 is LNHDA and CDR2 is SQIVND (reference sequence). Sampling of blood occurred at baseline, cycle 4 day 1, and cycle 7 day 1. Here immunoSEQ multiplex PCR was the method, and the copy in TCRdb shows in-frame clones only, minus some. The sample records 55,000 to 65,000 clones, around 77% being singletons. This clone was seen more than once but under ten times. Antigen unknown. The source material was CD4+ or CD8+ T cells sorted from blood, sampled in a trial of the OX40 agonist ivuxolimab. The receptor was isolated from an adult with an advanced solid tumor such as melanoma, head and neck, liver or kidney cancer. The chain employs TRBV19 and TRBJ2-7; 8 bases fit TRBD2. In DNA, the CDR3 is TGTGCCAGTAGGCCGCGGACAGTAGGGACTAGGGGGGACGAGCAGTACTTC. Translation gives CASRPRTVGTRGDEQYF.